The T cell receptor beta chain under discussion was sequenced for a study of T cell responses to AZD1222 COVID-19 vaccine (dated by TCRdb to the early 2020s). Some background on the complete study: A total of 233 trial participants underwent TCR sequencing, of whom roughly 210 had received two doses of AZD1222 and roughly 26 had received two doses of the MenACWY control vaccine. Trial participants were enrolled by age into 18-55, 56-69 and 70-plus year subgroups, with approximately 150, 30 and 60 TCR-sequenced participants respectively. General study outcomes and caveats: Conclusions about previously exposed vaccinees are limited because only six or seven AZD1222 recipients were SARS-CoV-2 seropositive at baseline. Because no day 14 peak-response samples were available, the repertoires could be characterized only after the peak T cell response. Spike-specific TCR breadth and depth rose significantly after two AZD1222 doses compared with day 0 and with MenACWY recipients. Most participants were white British and females outnumbered males, and the authors suggested that clonal diversity may have been underestimated. Reportedly, almost half of the unique spike-specific TCRs recognized epitopes lying outside the regions that are mutated in the B.1.351 and B.1.1.7 variants. In the small 56-69-year group, the increase in depth fell short of significance, most likely because of low power. CD4 TCRs associated with the vaccine covered the entire spike protein, and the dominant responses were in regions 160-218 and 743-854.

The CDR3 regions of human TCRbeta chains were analyzed by immunosequencing. The published analysis was carried out like this. TCRs in the repertoires were compared against a reference library of SARS-CoV-2-specific TCRs that had been generated with the MIRA antigen-specificity platform. Breadth meant the fraction of unique TCRs that were SARS-CoV-2-associated, whereas depth meant the fraction of total T cells that were SARS-CoV-2-associated. Using the MIRA data, each spike-specific TCR was mapped to the spike region that the TCR reacts to and placed in a CD4 or CD8 class. Log10-transformed breadth and depth values were compared by one-way ANOVA with Sidak's multiple comparisons tests. This is the immuneACCESS table as TCRdb keeps it, with only in-frame sequences that have V and J called. A part of the clones is gone; compared with another copy, unresolved V genes explain less than half, and the rest is unexplained. V and J calls and clone size are those listed in that table; D and trimming were worked out from the DNA. Within this sample are 110,000 or so clones, with approximately 87% of them counted one time only. The ten biggest clones cover less than 4.5% of the sample.

Points on this clone: It has no known antigen specificity. It has no much larger one-base neighbor in the sample; base qualities were not kept.

V was cut back by 3 bases and J by 0 bases, leaving a gap of 3 bases between them. CDR1 is given as SGDLS and CDR2 as YYNGEE, both from the germline V gene. The CDR3 contains 12 residues, cysteine and phenylalanine counted. Left in the record is the CDR3 DNA by itself, 36 bases read in frame from the first base. The time point label for this specimen denotes: about 28 days (+/-7) after the second vaccine dose. AZD1222 recipients whose second dose came at about 4 weeks and those whose second dose came at about 12 weeks were combined into one group, since spike-specific TCR depth and breadth did not differ between the two schedules. Samples from vaccinated people were obtained from the UK trials COV001 and COV002, which included a single-blind randomized controlled phase 2/3 trial of AZD1222 (ChAdOx1 nCoV-19) in healthy adults. Trial participant PBMC samples were collected at day 0 and day 28 after the second dose for TCRbeta chain sequencing.

The sequencing used peripheral blood, collected 28 days after the second AZD1222 dose. The chain was built from TRBV9 and TRBJ1-2, with the D gene call left open. This TCR was recovered from an adult who received the AZD1222 COVID-19 vaccine. The DNA sequence reads TGTGCCAGCAGCGCCACTAACTATGGCTACACCTTC. Translated, this is CASSATNYGYTF.